One and the same sample provided the 21 T cell receptor beta chains below, sequenced in a study of beta chain features in type 1 diabetes. Reverse transcription of all isolated RNA meant that expressed TCRB transcripts were sequenced. The method was immunoSEQ multiplex PCR; TCRdb's version includes in-frame clones alone and lacks a portion of them. The repertoire includes 80,000 to 90,000 clones, about 32% of them detected once, and roughly 0.45% sits in the top ten. Sequenced input: stem cell memory CD4+ T cells from blood. The receptors shown here come from a young woman in good health.

This clone was observed a handful of times. The chain is built from TRBV5-1 and TRBJ2-7, with TRBD2 matching 9 bases. J was trimmed by 5 bases and V by 3 bases; bases with no gene match: 9. There are 15 residues in the CDR3. Germline V gene lookup returns CDR1 SGHRS and CDR2 YFSETQ. CDR3 amino acids: CASSSRSASGNEQYF. The CDR3 DNA reads as TGCGCCAGCAGCTCCCGAAGCGCTAGCGGGAACGAGCAGTACTTC. Drawing the rest from reference TRBV5-1 and TRBJ2-7, the complete variable domain is KAGVTQTPRYLIKTRGQQVTLSCSPISGHRSVSWYQQTPGQGLQFLFEYFSETQRNKGNFPGRFSGRQFSNSRSEMNVSTLELGDSALYLCASSSRSASGNEQYFGPGTRLTVT.

This clone was seen more than once but under ten times. The V gene is TRBV5-1, the J gene TRBJ2-3; D may be TRBD2 (5 bases). The CDR3 contains 16 residues. Germline lookup yields CDR1 SGHRS and CDR2 YFSETQ. V lost 5 bases and J 1 base, leaving 17 bases between the germline ends. The CDR3 loop is CASRSLGGRGTDTQYF. The DNA for the CDR3 is TGCGCCAGCAGGTCCCTAGGAGGACGGGGCACAGATACGCAGTATTTT.

The chain uses TRBV7-8 and TRBJ1-5; D may be TRBD1 (5 bases). This CDR3 spans 13 amino acids. Germline V gives CDR1 SGHVS, CDR2 FQNEAQ. V was shortened by 5 bases and J by 5 bases, with 10 bases between the two germline ends. CDR3 DNA: TGTGCCAGCAGCCCAAGACAGTATCAGCCCCAGCATTTT. Encoded protein: CASSPRQYQPQHF.

This clone was counted a single time. The chain is built from TRBV25-1 and TRBJ2-5, with 11 bases that match TRBD2. V lost 5 bases and J lost 4; bases outside the gene matches: 9. CDR3 size: 16 residues. Germline loops: CDR1 MGHDK, CDR2 SYGVNS. This chain's CDR3 is CASSSVAGGRGETQYF. DNA for the CDR3: TGTGCCAGCAGTTCCGTAGCGGGAGGGAGAGGAGAGACCCAGTACTTC.

This clone was seen only a few times. V usage is TRBV30 and J usage is TRBJ1-2, with D hard to call. V was pared by 2 bases and J by 9 bases, with 10 bases between. CDR1 is GTSNPN, CDR2 SVGIG, per germline (reference sequence). This CDR3 region has 11 residues. The CDR3 reads CAWSPGGSYTF. As DNA, the CDR3 is TGTGCCTGGAGTCCAGGAGGTAGCTACACCTTC.

CDR3 nucleotides: TGTGCCAGCAGCTTTGGGCAGGGGGCTAGTCAGCCCCAGCATTTT. Residues: CASSFGQGASQPQHF. V is TRBV5-6 and J is TRBJ1-5; TRBD1 aligns across 8 bases. The CDR3 spans 15 residues. Germline V CDR1 and CDR2: SGHDT, YYEEEE. Trimming took 2 bases from V and 6 from J; bases not matched to a gene: 7.

This clone showed up just a few times. V usage is TRBV29-1 and J usage is TRBJ2-7; TRBD2 is a possible D gene (6 bases). The germline V gene has CDR1 SQVTM and CDR2 ANQGSEA. The CDR3 is 12 residues long. Trimming pared 5 bases from V and 6 bases from J, leaving 14 bases between. CDR3 DNA: TGCAGCGTTCGTCTGTACGGGGGCGAGCAGTACTTC. This codes for CSVRLYGGEQYF.

The genes are TRBV7-9 and TRBJ2-7, with D tentatively TRBD2 (5 bases). Trimming took off 3 bases at V and 4 bases at J, with 10 bases between the two ends. Germline V gives CDR1 SEHNR, CDR2 FQNEAQ (reference sequence). The CDR3 covers 13 residues. Here the CDR3 reads CASSFAGPYEQYF. The CDR3 bases are TGTGCCAGCAGCTTTGCGGGCCCGTACGAGCAGTACTTC.

This clone came up a few times. The chain carries TRBV5-1 and TRBJ1-1; D may be TRBD1 (5 bases). The germline V gene encodes CDR1 SGHRS and CDR2 YFSETQ. Between the trimmed V and J ends, which lost 2 bases and 5 bases, there was a span of 10 bases. CDR3 length: 13 amino acids. The chain's CDR3 is CASSLTGGTEAFF. The DNA for the CDR3 is TGCGCCAGCAGCTTAACAGGAGGGACTGAAGCTTTCTTT.

A few counts support this clone. This chain uses TRBV30 with TRBJ1-6; the match to TRBD1 covers 7 bases. The J segment lost 14 bases and the V segment lost 2 bases, leaving 9 bases of the junction unmatched. This CDR3 contains 13 residues. Per the germline V gene, CDR1 is GTSNPN and CDR2 is SVGIG (reference sequence). CDR3 sequence: CAWSPGGEFTLHF. The CDR3 DNA reads TGTGCCTGGAGTCCAGGGGGAGAATTCACCCTCCACTTT.

The V gene is TRBV27, the J gene TRBJ2-5; 8 bases match TRBD1. The ends lost 4 bases at V and 5 bases at J; junction bases unmatched: 3. The germline gives CDR1 MNHEY, CDR2 SMNVEV (reference sequence). This CDR3 comprises 13 residues. CDR3 residues: CASSSRTGETQYF. DNA for the CDR3: TGTGCCAGCAGTTCAAGGACAGGGGAGACCCAGTACTTC.

This clone was picked up a small number of times. The chain carries TRBV5-1 and TRBJ1-1; TRBD1 is a possible D gene (5 bases). Per the germline V gene, CDR1 is SGHRS and CDR2 is YFSETQ. The CDR3 runs 16 residues. V lost 1 base and J 6 bases, leaving 19 bases between the germline ends. In DNA form, the CDR3 reads TGCGCCAGCAGCTTGCAGGGAAGCCATCCTTTGGCTGAAGCTTTCTTT. Protein: CASSLQGSHPLAEAFF.

The J gene is TRBJ1-1, the V gene TRBV6-5, with 8 bases fitting TRBD1. Germline values: CDR1 MNHEY, CDR2 SVGAGI. V was clipped by 5 bases and J by 6 bases; unmatched bases: 8. CDR3 size: 14 residues. CDR3 in amino acids: CASSPGDRQAEAFF. The CDR3 nucleotides read TGTGCCAGCAGTCCCGGGGACAGGCAGGCTGAAGCTTTCTTT.

As regards this clone: A junction boundary mismatches the germline segment, possibly from a read error. V and J are TRBV4-3 and TRBJ1-2; 8 positions agree with TRBD1. CDR1 is LGHNA and CDR2 is YSLEER in the germline V gene. The CDR3 is 13 amino acids. In DNA form, the CDR3 reads TGCGCCAGCAACCAAGGACAGGGTTATGGCTACACCTTC. As protein: CASNQGQGYGYTF.

The V gene is TRBV4-3, the J gene TRBJ2-3; D is ambiguous. The CDR3 length is 15 residues. V was trimmed by 0 bases and J by 3 bases, leaving 10 bases between them. From germline, CDR1 is LGHNA and CDR2 YSLEER. CDR3 nucleotides: TGCGCCAGCAGCCAAGATTGGGCCGAAACAGATACGCAGTATTTT. The encoded protein is CASSQDWAETDTQYF.

This clone was detected a few times. V and J are TRBV21-1 and TRBJ2-6; TRBD2, the D gene given by the table, was not confirmed from the DNA. TRBV21-1 is deemed a pseudogene. This CDR3 has 19 residues. The CDR3 region has the DNA TGTGCCAGCAGCAATCGGGGGTTCAGGGTGTCGGCTGGGGCCAACGTCCTGACTTTC. Its translation is CASSNRGFRVSAGANVLTF.

This clone was counted ten times or more. The chain uses TRBV2 and TRBJ2-2, with 10 bases aligning to TRBD1. V shed 10 bases and J 6 bases; nucleotides not matched to a gene: 5. Germline V gives CDR1 SNHLY, CDR2 FYNNEI. CDR3 length: 13 amino acids. The chain's CDR3 is CAIVDRGSGELFF. As DNA, the CDR3 is TGTGCCATCGTGGACAGGGGGTCCGGGGAGCTGTTTTTT.

The chain carries TRBV19 and TRBJ2-5; the match to TRBD1 covers 8 bases. The CDR3 is 15 amino acids. Germline CDR1 reads LNHDA; CDR2 reads SQIVND (reference sequence). J gave up 4 bases and V 5 bases, and 9 bases lay outside the gene matches. CDR3 coding DNA: TGTGCCAGTAGTGAGTCAGGGGGCACGGGAGAGACCCAGTACTTC. It translates to CASSESGGTGETQYF.

The chain couples TRBV19 to TRBJ2-4; 11 bases fit TRBD1. This CDR3 is 15 amino acids long. CDR1 is LNHDA, CDR2 SQIVND, per germline (reference sequence). V shed 4 bases, J shed 6 bases, and the junction held 5 bases outside the gene matches. For the CDR3, the DNA is TGTGCCAGTAGTACCCGGACAGGGGGCGGAAACATTCAGTACTTC. Translation: CASSTRTGGGNIQYF.

The CDR3 region has the DNA TGTGCCAGCAGCGTCTTGACTAGCGGGGCAGATACGCAGTATTTT. This codes for CASSVLTSGADTQYF. This chain connects TRBV9 to TRBJ2-3, with 11 bases aligning to TRBD2. CDR1 and CDR2 from the germline V gene are SGDLS and YYNGEE. The length of the CDR3 is 15 residues. Germline trimming cut 2 bases from V and 4 bases from J; bases unmatched to any gene: 3.

The V gene is TRBV23-1, the J gene TRBJ1-5; D might be TRBD1 (5 bases). TRBV23-1 carries the ORF label, with uncertain function. The CDR3 consists of 14 residues. Trimming shortened V by 4 bases and J by 3 bases, and 10 bases separated the two germline ends. CDR3 coding DNA: TGCGCCAGCAGTCCCGACAGTTACAATCAGCCCCAGCATTTT. Its translation: CASSPDSYNQPQHF.